The 27 T cell receptor beta chains below were found in one sample sequenced in a study of shared clonotypes between healthy human individuals. Profiling relied on immunoSEQ multiplex PCR, and the TCRdb table lists in-frame clones only, not all of them. This sample has over a million clones, with around 95% found just once. The sequencing sample was made of naive CD4+ T cells sorted from blood. Regarding subset: CD45RA+ positively selected. The receptors were sampled from a man under 40 in good health.

The chain combines TRBV12-2 with TRBJ2-7; the table gives TRBD1 as D, unverified against the DNA. TRBV12-2 is noted as a pseudogene. This CDR3 is built from 15 residues. The chain's CDR3 is CASRLASGTFYEQYF. CDR3 DNA sequence: TGTGCAAGTCGCTTAGCGTCGGGGACATTCTACGAGCAGTACTTC.

This chain links TRBV6-6 with TRBJ2-5, with D possibly being TRBD2 (5 bases). V lost 8 bases and J lost 5, with 18 bases in between. Germline V gene lookup returns CDR1 MNHNY and CDR2 SVGAGI (reference sequence). CDR3 length: 14 residues. This CDR3 is CASRGSARRETQYF. Written as DNA, the CDR3 is TGTGCCAGCCGAGGGTCCGCCCGGCGGGAGACCCAGTACTTC.

The J gene is TRBJ2-5, the V gene TRBV5-1, with 11 bases that match TRBD2. After removal of 5 bases from V and 4 bases from J, the junction contained 7 bases not matched to a gene. There are 15 residues in the CDR3. Germline lookup yields CDR1 SGHRS and CDR2 YFSETQ. CDR3 coding DNA: TGCGCCAGCAGGACTAGCGGGATCTCCAGAGAGACCCAGTACTTC. Translated: CASRTSGISRETQYF.

This chain links TRBV7-2 with TRBJ2-3, with no clear D. V was shortened by 5 bases and J by 2 bases, with 8 bases between the two germline ends. Looked up from germline, CDR1 is SGHTA and CDR2 is FQGNSA. The CDR3 has 13 amino acids. CDR3 protein: CASSPGPTDTQYF. The CDR3 DNA sequence: TGTGCCAGCAGCCCTGGCCCCACAGATACGCAGTATTTT.

This clone occurred once. This chain uses TRBV2 with TRBJ2-5, with 9 bases identical to TRBD1. V trimming: 5 bases; J trimming: 5 bases; junction bases outside the gene matches: 6. The length of the CDR3 is 14 residues. The germline CDR1 and CDR2 sequences are SNHLY and FYNNEI. CDR3 in amino acids: CASSSGTGWETQYF. In DNA form, the CDR3 reads TGTGCCAGCAGTTCCGGGACAGGGTGGGAGACCCAGTACTTC. The full variable domain, rest sourced from reference TRBV2 and TRBJ2-5, is EPEVTQTPSHQVTQMGQEVILRCVPISNHLYFYWYRQILGQKVEFLVSFYNNEISEKSEIFDDQFSVERPDGSNFTLKIRSTKLEDSAMYFCASSSGTGWETQYFGPGTRLLVL.

Concerning this clone: This CDR3 is also generated by other DNA sequences in the sample. J is TRBJ2-7 and V is TRBV4-3; TRBD2 matches at 10 bases. V lost 1 base to trimming and J lost 4 bases; unmatched junction nucleotides: 4. CDR3 length: 15 residues. Germline CDR1 is LGHNA and CDR2 is YSLEER. CDR3 loop: CASSQGLAGLYEQYF. The CDR3 DNA sequence: TGCGCCAGCAGCCAAGGACTAGCGGGCCTTTACGAGCAGTACTTC.

The chain recombines TRBV7-3 with TRBJ1-2, with 11 bases that match TRBD1. CDR1 and CDR2 from the germline V gene are SGHTA and FQGTGA. Trimming took 2 bases from V and 8 from J; bases not matched to a gene: 7. This CDR3 region has 15 residues. CDR3 sequence reads: CASSLYGGQGAGYTF. The CDR3 coding sequence is TGTGCCAGCAGCTTATATGGTGGACAGGGGGCCGGCTACACCTTC. Complete variable domain (other parts from reference TRBV7-3 and TRBJ1-2): GAGVSQTPSNKVTEKGKYVELRCDPISGHTALYWYRQSLGQGPEFLIYFQGTGAADDSGLPNDRFFAVRPEGSVSTLKIQRTERGDSAVYLCASSLYGGQGAGYTFGSGTRLTVV.

The V and J genes are TRBV14 and TRBJ1-2; D might be TRBD1 (5 bases). CDR3 length: 12 amino acids. The V gene's germline CDR1 is SGHDN and CDR2 FVKESK. V lost 4 bases, J lost 4 bases, and 7 bases lay in between. For the CDR3, the DNA is TGTGCCAGCAGCCGTGGGGGCTATGGCTACACCTTC. It yields the protein CASSRGGYGYTF.

V and J are TRBV6-1 and TRBJ2-1; possibly TRBD1 or TRBD2 for D (5 bases each). Germline CDR1 MNHNS, CDR2 SASEGT. The CDR3 has 13 residues. The V end was cut by 7 bases, the J end by 5 bases, with 12 bases between. The CDR3 sequence: CASTPGSNNEQFF. In DNA, the CDR3 is TGTGCCAGCACACCAGGGAGCAACAATGAGCAGTTCTTC.

The chain employs TRBV6-1 and TRBJ2-1; 15 nucleotides align to TRBD2. The CDR3 loop spans 16 amino acids. Germline V gene lookup returns CDR1 MNHNS and CDR2 SASEGT. Germline trimming cut 4 bases from V and 10 bases from J; bases unmatched to any gene: 8. The DNA of the CDR3 is TGTGCCAGCAGTGCGCGGCGGACTAGCGGGAGGGACGAGCAGTTCTTC. Translation: CASSARRTSGRDEQFF.

This chain connects TRBV11-2 to TRBJ2-1; possibly TRBD2 for D (5 bases). Trimming shortened V by 6 bases and J by 9 bases, and 15 bases separated the two germline ends. Germline V gene lookup returns CDR1 SGHAT and CDR2 FQNNGV. The CDR3 contains 13 residues. In nucleotides, the CDR3 is TGTGCCAGCAGTTTAATTTTGGGGAGTGAGCAGTTCTTC. Protein product: CASSLILGSEQFF.

The chain employs TRBV6-1 and TRBJ1-2; a weak D match, TRBD1 (5 bases). CDR3 length: 13 amino acids. Trimming cost V 7 bases and J 7 bases, with 16 bases left between them. Germline CDR1 reads MNHNS; CDR2 reads SASEGT. CDR3 in amino acids: CASTREEAGGYTF. The CDR3 DNA is TGTGCCAGCACCAGGGAGGAGGCGGGTGGCTACACCTTC.

The V and J genes are TRBV6-1 and TRBJ1-1, with D uncertain. This CDR3 comprises 14 residues. CDR1 and CDR2 from the germline V gene are MNHNS and SASEGT. The V end lost 6 bases, the J end lost 0 bases, and 11 bases lay between the germline ends. The CDR3 spells CASSTTRLNTEAFF. CDR3 nucleotides: TGTGCCAGCAGCACGACACGCTTGAACACTGAAGCTTTCTTT.

This chain uses TRBV7-7 with TRBJ2-1; 10 bases match TRBD2. This CDR3 has 16 amino acids. The V and J ends lost 5 bases and 6 bases, in that order; junction bases with no gene match: 10. Germline loops: CDR1 SSHAT, CDR2 FNYEAQ (reference sequence). In DNA, the CDR3 is TGTGCCAGCAGCCCTCGTTTAGCGGGAGGTGCCAATGAGCAGTTCTTC. Encoded protein: CASSPRLAGGANEQFF.

This clone was seen more than once but under ten times. The chain is built from TRBV2 and TRBJ2-2; weak D call: TRBD2 (5 bases). Trimming stripped 6 bases from V and 6 bases from J, with 8 bases between. Germline V gene lookup returns CDR1 SNHLY and CDR2 FYNNEI. The CDR3 loop spans 12 amino acids. Here the CDR3 reads CASSSGAGELFF. CDR3 in DNA: TGTGCCAGCAGCTCCGGGGCCGGGGAGCTGTTTTTT.

This chain joins TRBV19 and TRBJ2-7; D may be TRBD1 (6 bases). The CDR3 is made up of 13 amino acids. V was pared by 6 bases and J by 4 bases, with 13 bases between. Germline V gene lookup returns CDR1 LNHDA and CDR2 SQIVND (reference sequence). The CDR3 DNA reads TGTGCCAGTAGCCTAGATGACAGGTACGAGCAGTACTTC. Its protein product is CASSLDDRYEQYF.

The chain recombines TRBV11-2 with TRBJ2-7; TRBD1 might be the D (6 bases). V lost 5 bases, J lost 2 bases, and 13 bases lay in between. The germline V gene has CDR1 SGHAT and CDR2 FQNNGV. This CDR3 contains 14 residues. The CDR3 sequence: CASSGHTGTYEQYF. Written as DNA, the CDR3 is TGTGCCAGCAGCGGACATACAGGGACCTACGAGCAGTACTTC.

The J gene is TRBJ2-3, the V gene TRBV6-1; D tentatively fits TRBD1 or TRBD2 (6 bases each). Germline assignment: CDR1 MNHNS and CDR2 SASEGT. Trimming shortened V by 6 bases and J by 4 bases, and 11 bases separated the two germline ends. The CDR3 is 13 residues long. The CDR3 region is CASRRGEPDTQYF. DNA of the CDR3: TGTGCCAGCAGGAGGGGGGAACCAGATACGCAGTATTTT.

To note about this clone: This specimen includes other DNA sequences encoding the same CDR3. V and J are TRBV6-5 and TRBJ2-2; D not certain. Per the germline V gene, CDR1 is MNHEY and CDR2 is SVGAGI. The length of the CDR3 is 12 residues. V dropped 2 bases and J dropped 4 bases, with 2 bases sitting between them. The CDR3, as DNA: TGTGCCAGCAGTTACGCCACCGGGGAGCTGTTTTTT. It codes for CASSYATGELFF.

J is TRBJ2-7 and V is TRBV5-5, with 9 bases identical to TRBD1. The germline V gene encodes CDR1 SGHKS and CDR2 YYEKEE (reference sequence). The CDR3 runs 15 residues. J lost 1 base, V lost 5 bases, and 7 bases had no gene match. The DNA of the CDR3 is TGTGCCAGCAGACTTCCGGGACAGGGATCCTACGAGCAGTACTTC. Protein sequence: CASRLPGQGSYEQYF.

The chain couples TRBV5-1 to TRBJ2-5; weak D call: TRBD2 (5 bases). The length of the CDR3 is 16 residues. Trimming removed 3 bases from V and 1 base from J, with 16 bases in between. Germline V gene data show CDR1 as SGHRS and CDR2 as YFSETQ. The CDR3 reads CASSSGRARAQETQYF. Here the CDR3 DNA reads TGCGCCAGCAGCTCAGGACGGGCGAGGGCCCAAGAGACCCAGTACTTC.

V is TRBV7-9 and J is TRBJ2-3; D unresolved. Germline CDR1 reads SEHNR; CDR2 reads FQNEAQ (reference sequence). This CDR3 has 13 residues. The V end was cut by 5 bases, the J end by 2 bases, with 8 bases between. Here the CDR3 reads CASSHRNTDTQYF. The CDR3 DNA is TGTGCCAGCAGCCACCGAAACACAGATACGCAGTATTTT.

The chain recombines TRBV5-6 with TRBJ2-5, with a possible D match to TRBD1 (6 bases). Germline CDR1 is SGHDT and CDR2 is YYEEEE. V lost 3 bases, J lost 4 bases, and 16 bases lay in between. The length of the CDR3 is 15 residues. The DNA for the CDR3 is TGTGCCAGCAGCTCATTTCACAGGGTTGGAGAGACCCAGTACTTC. It encodes CASSSFHRVGETQYF.

The chain combines TRBV5-1 with TRBJ2-7; D not certain. The CDR3 extends over 13 amino acids. Looked up from germline, CDR1 is SGHRS and CDR2 is YFSETQ. V was clipped by 4 bases and J by 1 base, with 9 bases between them. The CDR3 bases are TGCGCCAGCAGCGTACCAGGATCCTACGAGCAGTACTTC. Protein: CASSVPGSYEQYF.

The chain uses TRBV5-4 and TRBJ2-2, with D possibly matching TRBD2 (6 bases). Trimming took off 4 bases at V and 5 bases at J, with 18 bases between the two ends. The CDR3 runs to 16 residues. Germline CDR1 and CDR2: SGHNT and YYREEE (reference sequence). The CDR3 DNA reads as TGTGCCAGCAGCCACATCGGGGGAGATCGGACCGGGGAGCTGTTTTTT. It codes for CASSHIGGDRTGELFF.

The chain links TRBV4-1 to TRBJ1-4; 7 nucleotides match TRBD1. Germline V gene data show CDR1 as MGHRA and CDR2 as YSYEKL. The CDR3 is made up of 18 amino acids. J was trimmed by 10 bases and V by 8 bases; bases with no gene match: 25. CDR3 protein: CASAEADRPSSEKGKLFF. DNA of the CDR3: TGCGCCAGCGCTGAAGCGGACAGGCCATCGTCCGAAAAGGGAAAACTGTTTTTT.

Note on this clone: The identical CDR3 is also encoded by other nucleotide sequences in the sample. The chain links TRBV19 to TRBJ2-7; 7 positions agree with TRBD1. V shed 7 bases, J shed 1 base, and the junction held 4 bases outside the gene matches. The CDR3 has 13 residues. Germline V CDR1 and CDR2: LNHDA, SQIVND (reference sequence). The CDR3 here is CASKGDSSYEQYF. In DNA form, the CDR3 reads TGTGCCAGTAAAGGGGACAGTTCCTACGAGCAGTACTTC.